Listed below are T cell receptor beta chains from one sample, sequenced in a study of cytomegalovirus exposure and HLA in healthy donors. Profiling relied on immunoSEQ multiplex PCR, and the TCRdb table lists in-frame clones only, not all of them. The repertoire holds fewer than 150,000 clones, with 75% to 90% as singletons. The sample consisted of PBMCs. The receptors were gathered from a young man in good health and CMV-seropositive. CDR3s include the opening cysteine and the closing phenylalanine or tryptophan. The D gene is left open where the match is weak. Some rows mark clone size as missing; the rest say once, few, many or name a class of expanded clone.

>TRBV6-6|TRBJ1-3|.|.
TGTGCCAGCAGTTCCGGGGTAGGAAACACCATATATTTT
CASSSGVGNTIYF
>TRBV7-6|TRBJ1-5|.|.
TGTGCCAGCAGTTCAGACCCCCGGGGGCAGCCCCAGCATTTT
CASSSDPRGQPQHF
>TRBV4-3|TRBJ2-3|.|TRBD1
TGCGCCAGCAGCCCGGACAGGGGGCAGGTAGCGCAGTATTTT
CASSPDRGQVAQYF
>TRBV2|TRBJ1-4|once|TRBD1
TGTGCCAGCAGTGATACGGGACAGGGGGACGAAAAACTGTTTTTT
CASSDTGQGDEKLFF
>TRBV14|TRBJ1-6|once|.
TGTGCCAGCAGCCTAACAGGGACGACCAATTCACCCCTCCACTTT
CASSLTGTTNSPLHF
>TRBV5-1|TRBJ2-2|.|TRBD1
TGCGCCAGCAGCGGGGGCATCACCCGGGACAGACACACCGGGGAGCTGTTTTTT
CASSGGITRDRHTGELFF
>TRBV30|TRBJ2-5|.|TRBD1
TGTGCCTGGAGTGAGGGGGCGAGAAAGACCCAGTACTTC
CAWSEGARKTQYF
>TRBV15|TRBJ2-1|.|TRBD1
TGTGCCACCAGGGACAGGGCCTTAAATGAGCAGTTCTTC
CATRDRALNEQFF
>TRBV2|TRBJ1-1|.|TRBD1
TGTGCCAGCAGTGAAGGGAACAGGGGGATGACTGAAGCTTTCTTT
CASSEGNRGMTEAFF
>TRBV7-6|TRBJ2-7|.|TRBD2
TGTGCCAGCAGCTCGCCGGTCCAGCGGGGGGCCGTAAACCCCTACGAGCAGTACTTC
CASSSPVQRGAVNPYEQYF
>TRBV28|TRBJ1-2|.|.
TGTGCCAGCAGCCCCGGTAGCCTTAACTATGGCTACACCTTC
CASSPGSLNYGYTF
>TRBV19|TRBJ1-5|.|.
TGTGCCAGTAGTATCTTCGGCGGGAATAGCAATCAGCCCCAGCATTTT
CASSIFGGNSNQPQHF
>TRBV9|TRBJ2-2|once|.
TGTGCCAGCAGCGTAGTTGGGGGGAGTTACACCGGGGAGCTGTTTTTT
CASSVVGGSYTGELFF
>TRBV7-6|TRBJ1-6|.|.
TGTGCCAGCAGCTCCCAGGAACCCACCTATAATTCACCCCTCCACTTT
CASSSQEPTYNSPLHF
>TRBV7-9|TRBJ1-3|.|.
TGTGCCAGCAGCCAGGGTGTATCTGGAAACACCATATATTTT
CASSQGVSGNTIYF
>TRBV27|TRBJ2-6|.|.
TGTGCCAGCAGTCCCCTCTCTGGGGCCAACGTCCTGACTTTC
CASSPLSGANVLTF
>TRBV7-2|TRBJ2-5|.|TRBD2
TGTGCCAGCAGCTCAGGGACTATTCAAGAGACCCAGTACTTC
CASSSGTIQETQYF
>TRBV11-2|TRBJ2-7|.|TRBD2
TGTGCCAGCAGCGGCATTGGGGGGGCCTACGAGCAGTACTTC
CASSGIGGAYEQYF
>TRBV5-8|TRBJ1-6|.|.
TGTGCCAGCAGCTCCGGAGGGAGGTCCCGGGGCCATAATTCACCCCTCCACTTT
CASSSGGRSRGHNSPLHF
>TRBV28|TRBJ2-1|.|TRBD2
TGTGCCAGCAGTTTATCTGCGGGGGGCTACAATGAGCAGTTCTTC
CASSLSAGGYNEQFF
>TRBV19|TRBJ1-6|.|TRBD1
TGTGCCAGTAGACCCTTGGACAGGAGAGAGTCACCCCTCCACTTT
CASRPLDRRESPLHF
>TRBV19|TRBJ1-5|.|TRBD1
TGTGCCAGTAGCAGCGGGACAGGGTTTCAGCCCCAGCATTTT
CASSSGTGFQPQHF
>TRBV2|TRBJ2-7|.|TRBD1
TGTGCCAGCAGCGCCGGACAGGGCTCCTACGAGCAGTACTTC
CASSAGQGSYEQYF
>TRBV7-8|TRBJ1-2|.|.
TGTGCCAGCAGTCGTTCTGCCGCCACAGCCGCTTATGGCTACACCTTC
CASSRSAATAAYGYTF
>TRBV4-3|TRBJ1-4|.|.
TGCGCCAGCAGCCAAGTTTTGGGGCATGAAAAACTGTTTTTT
CASSQVLGHEKLFF
>TRBV6-1|TRBJ1-1|.|.
TGTGCCAGCAGTGGGCCCGGACGGGAGAGAACGGAAGCTTTCTTT
CASSGPGRERTEAFF
>TRBV6-6|TRBJ2-3|.|TRBD2
TGTGCCAGCAGGTACCATCGGGGGGAGGCAGATACGCAGTATTTT
CASRYHRGEADTQYF
>TRBV4-2|TRBJ2-3|once|TRBD2
TGTGCCAGCAGCAACGGACTAGAGTCACTAGATACGCAGTATTTT
CASSNGLESLDTQYF
>TRBV11-3|TRBJ2-6|.|.
TGTGCCAGCAGCTTACCCCCTAGGGGGTCTGGGGCCAACGTCCTGACTTTC
CASSLPPRGSGANVLTF
>TRBV13|TRBJ2-4|.|.
TGTGCCAGCAGCTTAGGTCAGCAGGTAGCCAAAAACATTCAGTACTTC
CASSLGQQVAKNIQYF
>TRBV6-5|TRBJ2-2|.|.
TGTGCCAGCAGTTACGACAGAGCCGGGGAGCTGTTTTTT
CASSYDRAGELFF
>TRBV2|TRBJ1-1|.|.
TGTGCCAGCAGTCTCACAGGGCACGACACTGAAGCTTTCTTT
CASSLTGHDTEAFF
>TRBV6-6|TRBJ1-3|.|.
TGTGCCAGCACACAGGGTGCAAACACCATATATTTT
CASTQGANTIYF
>TRBV2|TRBJ1-6|.|.
TGTGCCAGCACCCTAGGACATTCGGTACCCCTCCACTTT
CASTLGHSVPLHF
>TRBV7-9|TRBJ2-1|.|TRBD1
TGTGCCAGCAGCTTACGAACAGGGGGGACCTACAATGAGCAGTTCTTC
CASSLRTGGTYNEQFF
>TRBV11-2|TRBJ2-7|.|TRBD1
TGTGCCAGCAGCTCCATAATACCACAGGGGCGCTCCTACGAGCAGTACTTC
CASSSIIPQGRSYEQYF
>TRBV6-6|TRBJ2-5|few|TRBD1
TGTGCCAGCAGTCCTAGGACAGGGCTAGAGACCCAGTACTTC
CASSPRTGLETQYF
>TRBV4-2|TRBJ1-1|.|.
TGTGCCAGCAGCCAAGAACATATGGCGGTGGCAGTTGGAGCTTTCTTT
CASSQEHMAVAVGAFF
>TRBV6-1|TRBJ1-3|.|.
TGTGCCAGCAGTGAATCAGGTTTCATCTCTGGAAACACCATATATTTT
CASSESGFISGNTIYF
>TRBV5-4|TRBJ2-7|.|TRBD1
TGTGCCAGCAGCCGGGGGACAGGGGGCAGAGTAGCCTACGAGCAGTACTTC
CASSRGTGGRVAYEQYF
>TRBV19|TRBJ2-3|once|TRBD2
TGTGCCAGTAGTATAGGCGGGGGGCTTCGCACAGATACGCAGTATTTT
CASSIGGGLRTDTQYF
>TRBV9|TRBJ2-7|.|.
TGTGCCAGCTCCCGAGGTTCGTCTGACAGAGGCTACGAGCAGTACTTC
CASSRGSSDRGYEQYF
>TRBV28|TRBJ2-7|.|TRBD2
TGTGCCAGCAGGAGCCTTCTGACTAGCGGATCACCCTACGAGCAGTACTTC
CASRSLLTSGSPYEQYF
>TRBV7-2|TRBJ2-5|.|.
TGTGCCAGCAGCCCGAGGACTGGCCAAGAGACCCAGTACTTC
CASSPRTGQETQYF
>TRBV9|TRBJ2-5|.|.
TGTGCCAGCAGCGTAAAGGGACTTTACCAAGAGACCCAGTACTTC
CASSVKGLYQETQYF
>TRBV4-3|TRBJ2-2|once|.
TGCGCCAGCAGCCAAGAGCTCCTAGAGAACACCGGGGAGCTGTTTTTT
CASSQELLENTGELFF
>TRBV18|TRBJ2-7|.|TRBD1
TGTGCCAGCTCACCCCGGGACAGCTCCTACGAGCAGTACTTC
CASSPRDSSYEQYF
>TRBV5-1|TRBJ1-3|.|.
TGCGCCAGCAGCTCGAATCAAGGCGGCGCTGGAAACACCATATATTTT
CASSSNQGGAGNTIYF
>TRBV6-1|TRBJ2-5|.|.
TGTGCCAGCAGTGAAATCTCTGAGGAAGAAGAGACCCAGTACTTC
CASSEISEEEETQYF
>TRBV7-9|TRBJ2-3|few|TRBD1
TGTGCCAGCAGCCCCGGACAGGGAGACACAGATACGCAGTATTTT
CASSPGQGDTDTQYF
>TRBV11-2|TRBJ1-6|.|.
TGTGCCAGCAGCTCTCACAGGAAGGGGGTGCATAATTCACCCCTCCACTTT
CASSSHRKGVHNSPLHF
>TRBV15|TRBJ2-7|.|TRBD2
TGTGCCACCAGCAGATTAAGCGGGGCCAGCTCCTACGAGCAGTACTTC
CATSRLSGASSYEQYF
>TRBV5-1|TRBJ2-1|.|TRBD2
TGCGCCAGCAGCGTTACTAGCGGGGGGCCGAGGGAGCAGTTCTTC
CASSVTSGGPREQFF
>TRBV15|TRBJ2-5|.|TRBD1
TGTGCCACCAGCAGAGTAAAGGGGGCCAGTGAGACCCAGTACTTC
CATSRVKGASETQYF
>TRBV19|TRBJ1-5|.|.
TGTGCCAGTAGTATAGATGGGGGGGGCGATCAGCCCCAGCATTTT
CASSIDGGGDQPQHF